This T cell receptor (beta chain) comes out of a study of cytomegalovirus exposure and HLA in healthy donors. Regarding the study as a whole: Researchers catalogued some 160 TCR beta chains as cytomegalovirus-associated. Subsequent analysis of the approximately 110 validation repertoires found a tendency for first-cohort TCR clusters to co-occur. Diagnosis of cytomegalovirus status made by the classifier reportedly showed high specificity and sensitivity.

The method was immunoSEQ multiplex PCR; TCRdb's version includes in-frame clones alone and lacks a portion of them. The sample contains about 360,000 clones, 80% to 90% of which appear only once. The CDR3 contains 16 residues. The germline V gene encodes CDR1 MDHEN and CDR2 SYDVKM. V gave up 6 bases and J gave up 3 bases, with 20 bases separating them. A note on this clone: Its cognate antigen is unknown.

While the first cohort had around 700 subjects, the donors belonged to the separate validation cohort of about 110 subjects. This chain joins TRBV28 and TRBJ1-1, with D perhaps TRBD1 (6 bases). The TCR was taken from a woman younger than 30 in good health and CMV-seronegative. Material: PBMCs. CDR3: CASSPPATGRYTEAFF. DNA for the CDR3: TGTGCCAGCAGCCCCCCGGCGACAGGCCGATACACTGAAGCTTTCTTT.